The 23 T cell receptor beta chains below all came from one sample that was sequenced in a study of cytomegalovirus exposure and HLA in healthy donors. The PCR contained 60 Vbeta and 13 Jbeta primers. Assay used: immunoSEQ multiplex PCR; TCRdb lists only in-frame clones, some missing. The top ten clones hold under 8.5% of a sample with some 130,000 clones, roughly 74% of them seen once. The specimen was PBMCs. Source of these receptors: a male donor in good health and CMV-seronegative.

The V gene is TRBV29-1, the J gene TRBJ2-5, with 9 bases fitting TRBD2. This CDR3 is built from 15 residues. The trim removed 2 bases at V and 2 bases at J, leaving 6 bases unmatched. CDR1 is SQVTM, CDR2 ANQGSEA, per germline. The CDR3 DNA follows: TGCAGCGTTGAAACCCTAGCGGGGCCACAAGAGACCCAGTACTTC. Protein sequence: CSVETLAGPQETQYF. Full variable domain (remainder filled in from reference TRBV29-1 and TRBJ2-5): SAVISQKPSRDICQRGTSLTIQCQVDSQVTMMFWYRQQPGQSLTLIATANQGSEATYESGFVIDKFPISRPNLTFSTLTVSNMSPEDSSIYLCSVETLAGPQETQYFGPGTRLLVL.

This clone was observed a few times. This chain uses TRBV19 with TRBJ1-2; tentatively, D is TRBD1 (6 bases). CDR1 LNHDA and CDR2 SQIVND come from the germline V gene (reference sequence). The CDR3 runs to 15 residues. V was clipped by 7 bases and J by 4 bases, with 19 bases between them. CDR3 nucleotide sequence: TGTGCCAGTACAGGACTGGACAGAGTTTCCTATGGCTACACCTTC. This translates into CASTGLDRVSYGYTF.

The V and J genes are TRBV27 and TRBJ2-7; 7 bases fit TRBD1. CDR3 length: 15 residues. The germline V gene has CDR1 MNHEY and CDR2 SMNVEV (reference sequence). V lost 5 bases, J lost 2 bases, and 9 bases stayed unmatched. CDR3 sequence reads: CASSPRDSLPYEQYF. CDR3 DNA sequence: TGTGCCAGCAGTCCCCGGGACAGCCTTCCCTACGAGCAGTACTTC.

The rearrangement joins TRBV27 to TRBJ2-4, with D perhaps TRBD1 (6 bases). The CDR3 runs to 16 residues. Trimming took off 6 bases at V and 0 bases at J, with 15 bases between the two ends. Germline V gene data show CDR1 as MNHEY and CDR2 as SMNVEV (reference sequence). CDR3 sequence reads: CASRIDRFLAKNIQYF. The CDR3 coding sequence is TGTGCCAGCAGGATCGACAGGTTTCTAGCCAAAAACATTCAGTACTTC.

The chain links TRBV29-1 to TRBJ2-1; tentatively, D is TRBD2 (5 bases). V shed 5 bases and J shed 0 bases, with 11 bases lying between them. This CDR3 region has 14 residues. Germline CDR1 SQVTM, CDR2 ANQGSEA. CDR3 nucleotides: TGCAGCGTTCGAGGTGGAGGCTCCTACAATGAGCAGTTCTTC. Translating it yields CSVRGGGSYNEQFF.

Remarks on this clone: Other DNA variants within this sample encode the same CDR3. This chain links TRBV27 with TRBJ2-2; 11 bases are shared with TRBD2. This CDR3 comprises 15 residues. V shed 8 bases and J 6 bases; nucleotides not matched to a gene: 8. Germline-derived CDR1 and CDR2 are MNHEY and SMNVEV (reference sequence). The CDR3 protein is CASRIAGGPSGELFF. DNA for the CDR3: TGTGCCAGCCGCATAGCGGGGGGGCCCTCCGGGGAGCTGTTTTTT.

This clone was picked up a small number of times. V usage is TRBV6-1 and J usage is TRBJ1-5, with 8 positions matching TRBD1. Germline CDR1 is MNHNS and CDR2 is SASEGT. V lost 6 bases to trimming and J lost 2 bases; unmatched junction nucleotides: 6. This CDR3 spans 15 amino acids. The CDR3 sequence is CASSPRGRGNQPQHF. The CDR3 region has the DNA TGTGCCAGCAGCCCCAGGGGGCGGGGCAATCAGCCCCAGCATTTT.

The CDR3 is CASRPQPTGSYGYTF. In nucleotides, the CDR3 is TGTGCCAGCAGACCTCAACCGACAGGGTCCTATGGCTACACCTTC. The rearrangement uses TRBV27 and TRBJ1-2; 7 nucleotides match TRBD1. The CDR3 is made up of 15 amino acids. Germline CDR1 MNHEY, CDR2 SMNVEV (reference sequence). The trim removed 6 bases at V and 4 bases at J, leaving 11 bases unmatched.

The chain combines TRBV7-2 with TRBJ2-5, with TRBD2 matching 14 bases. The CDR3 is 22 residues long. CDR1 is SGHTA, CDR2 FQGNSA, per germline. J gave up 2 bases and V 0 bases, and 17 bases lay outside the gene matches. CDR3 protein: CASSLAPVHLRTSGRTQETQYF. CDR3 coding DNA: TGTGCCAGCAGCTTAGCCCCGGTCCACCTCCGGACTAGCGGGAGGACACAAGAGACCCAGTACTTC.

The rearrangement links TRBV9 to TRBJ2-1, with a possible D match to TRBD2 (5 bases). Germline loops: CDR1 SGDLS, CDR2 YYNGEE. The CDR3 spans 14 residues. V lost 0 bases to trimming and J lost 9 bases, with 13 bases between them. The CDR3 loop reads CASSVGGLATEQFF. Here the CDR3 DNA reads TGTGCCAGCAGCGTAGGAGGGCTGGCCACTGAGCAGTTCTTC.

This rearrangement joins TRBV27 to TRBJ1-1, with 8 positions matching TRBD1. Looked up from germline, CDR1 is MNHEY and CDR2 is SMNVEV (reference sequence). The V and J ends lost 5 bases and 5 bases, in that order; junction bases with no gene match: 13. The CDR3 has 16 amino acids. The CDR3 region is CASSQFQGAGETEAFF. CDR3 bases: TGTGCCAGCAGTCAATTTCAGGGGGCAGGGGAAACTGAAGCTTTCTTT.

The chain employs TRBV27 and TRBJ1-6; 9 bases match TRBD1. J was trimmed by 11 bases and V by 4 bases; bases with no gene match: 9. The CDR3 runs 15 residues. Germline V lookup: CDR1 MNHEY, CDR2 SMNVEV (reference sequence). The CDR3 nucleotides read TGTGCCAGCAGTTCACAGGGGGCTGATGAAACACCCCTCCACTTT. This translates into CASSSQGADETPLHF.

This clone has only one observation. This chain joins TRBV5-4 and TRBJ2-3; the match to TRBD1 covers 9 bases. J gave up 6 bases and V 4 bases, and 9 bases lay outside the gene matches. Germline lookup yields CDR1 SGHNT and CDR2 YYREEE (reference sequence). The CDR3 sequence is 15 residues long. The CDR3 DNA reads TGTGCCAGCAGCCTCCCTACAGGGGGCGAGGATACGCAGTATTTT. This codes for CASSLPTGGEDTQYF.

The rearrangement links TRBV28 to TRBJ2-5; 9 nucleotides line up with TRBD1. Unmatched junction bases numbered 18, after V lost 5 bases and J lost 2 bases. CDR1 is MDHEN, CDR2 SYDVKM, per germline. This CDR3 comprises 19 residues. CDR3: CASSPRGQGLLGRQETQYF. The CDR3 bases are TGTGCCAGCAGTCCCCGGGGACAGGGTCTTCTGGGCCGTCAAGAGACCCAGTACTTC. The full variable domain, with the rest looked up from reference TRBV28 and TRBJ2-5, is DVKVTQSSRYLVKRTGEKVFLECVQDMDHENMFWYRQDPGLGLRLIYFSYDVKMKEKGDIPEGYSVSREKKERFSLILESASTNQTSMYLCASSPRGQGLLGRQETQYFGPGTRLLVL.

This chain uses TRBV18 with TRBJ1-2; 7 bases are a match to TRBD1. The V gene end was trimmed by 4 bases and the J gene end by 4 bases; junction bases not matched to a gene: 3. The CDR3 covers 13 residues. CDR1 and CDR2 from the germline V gene are KGHSH and LQKENI. The CDR3 spells CASSRDSTYGYTF. For the CDR3, the DNA is TGTGCCAGCTCACGGGACAGCACCTATGGCTACACCTTC.

This clone was seen only a few times. The chain joins TRBV2 to TRBJ1-1; 7 nucleotides align to TRBD1. Germline-derived CDR1 and CDR2 are SNHLY and FYNNEI. The CDR3 runs 15 residues. With V trimmed by 4 bases and J by 3 bases, 8 bases remained unmatched. The CDR3 reads CASSAARGQDTEAFF. The CDR3 coding sequence is TGTGCCAGCAGTGCAGCAAGGGGGCAGGACACTGAAGCTTTCTTT.

The V call is TRBV11-3, the J call TRBJ2-1, with 8 bases identical to TRBD1. V shed 2 bases and J 8 bases; nucleotides not matched to a gene: 8. Per the germline V gene, CDR1 is SGHNT and CDR2 is YENEEA. The CDR3 runs to 15 residues. The CDR3 is CASSLSGQGSHEQFF. DNA of the CDR3: TGTGCCAGCAGCTTATCTGGACAGGGCTCCCATGAGCAGTTCTTC.

V is TRBV29-1 and J is TRBJ2-5, with D unresolved. Germline-derived CDR1 and CDR2 are SQVTM and ANQGSEA. The CDR3 spans 10 residues. This CDR3 reads CSSLEQTQYF. The CDR3 nucleotides read TGCAGTAGCCTAGAACAGACCCAGTACTTC.

This rearrangement joins TRBV5-8 to TRBJ1-5, with D possibly being TRBD1 (5 bases). The CDR3 runs 15 residues. The ends were cut back, 3 bases at V and 4 bases at J, with 14 bases in the middle. CDR1 SGHTS and CDR2 YDEGEE come from the germline V gene. The CDR3 protein is CASSSAGRGNQPQHF. The CDR3 DNA sequence: TGTGCCAGCAGCTCGGCAGGGCGGGGGAATCAGCCCCAGCATTTT. Supplemented by reference TRBV5-8 and TRBJ1-5, the full variable domain reads EAGVTQSPTHLIKTRGQQATLRCSPISGHTSVYWYQQALGLGLQFLLWYDEGEERNRGNFPPRFSGRQFPNYSSELNVNALELEDSALYLCASSSAGRGNQPQHFGDGTRLSIL.

This chain uses TRBV27 with TRBJ2-5, with 13 bases lining up with TRBD2. The germline CDR1 and CDR2 sequences are MNHEY and SMNVEV (reference sequence). The CDR3 is 16 residues long. Trimming cost V 6 bases and J 4 bases; bases outside gene matches: 8. CDR3 protein: CASSRLLAGGPETQYF. CDR3 in DNA: TGTGCCAGCAGCAGACTACTAGCGGGAGGGCCAGAGACCCAGTACTTC.

The J gene is TRBJ1-2, the V gene TRBV3-2. TRBV3-2 is a known pseudogene. The CDR3 length is 9 residues. DNA for the CDR3: TGTGCCAGCGGAGCGGGCTACACCTTC. This sequence encodes CASGAGYTF.

The rearrangement links TRBV11-2 to TRBJ2-5, with 10 bases identical to TRBD2. With V trimmed by 1 base and J by 5 bases, 7 bases remained unmatched. Per the germline V gene, CDR1 is SGHAT and CDR2 is FQNNGV. This CDR3 contains 16 residues. The CDR3: CASSLGVAGGWETQYF. In nucleotides, the CDR3 is TGTGCCAGCAGCTTAGGGGTAGCGGGGGGCTGGGAGACCCAGTACTTC.

The CDR3 region is CASKTGVGQPQHF. The CDR3 nucleotides read TGTGCCAGCAAGACAGGGGTGGGTCAGCCCCAGCATTTT. The chain is built from TRBV6-1 and TRBJ1-5; 8 nucleotides match TRBD1. This CDR3 is 13 amino acids long. V gave up 7 bases and J gave up 6 bases; unmatched junction bases: 5. In germline, CDR1 is MNHNS, CDR2 SASEGT.